These 6 T cell receptor beta chains came from one sample sequenced in a study of T cell repertoires in cytomegalovirus infection (dated by TCRdb to between 2018 and 2021). These receptors lack a known antigen. The sample's treatment or condition, from its label and the paper: in vitro stimulation with specific CMV peptide epitopes to enrich CMV-specific T cells. Sequencing was carried out with an Illumina HiSeq 1500. TCRdb's own reprocessing of the public reads used fastp at Q25 and MiXCR and kept productive beta chains. Each CDR3 protein gets just one entry, which takes the most common genes and DNA from the rows behind it. The sample has approximately 56,000 distinct CDR3 sequences on record, about 19% of them singletons. The leading ten clones occupy about 82% of the sample. Sequenced material: CD8+ T cells from cultured PBMCs, taken from culture after CMV antigen stimulation. These receptors originate from a human donor in good health (CMV status not recorded). Some clones in this sample may be carry-over from other donors' samples.

This clonotype was picked up many times. This chain links TRBV7-9 with TRBJ2-7; the D gene is possibly TRBD2 (6 bases). Germline V CDR1 and CDR2: SEHNR, FQNEAQ (reference sequence). V was cut by 4 bases and J by 0 bases, with 13 bases left in between. The CDR3 has 15 residues. CDR3 protein: CASSSKGLDSYEQYF. In DNA, the CDR3 is TGTGCCAGCAGCTCTAAGGGACTTGACTCCTACGAGCAGTACTTC.

The chain combines TRBV20-1 with TRBJ2-7; possibly TRBD1 for D (6 bases). CDR1 is DFQATT, CDR2 SNEGSKA, per germline (reference sequence). The CDR3 spans 13 residues. Deletions cut 2 bases from V and 3 bases from J, with 11 bases between. CDR3 amino acids: CSARNRDNYEQYF. For the CDR3, the DNA is TGCAGTGCTAGAAACCGGGACAACTACGAGCAGTACTTC.

This clonotype was counted ten times or more. The chain links TRBV4-1 to TRBJ2-7; TRBD1 agrees at 7 bases. CDR1 is MGHRA and CDR2 is YSYEKL in the germline V gene. There are 15 residues in the CDR3. V dropped 4 bases and J dropped 0; count of bases not matched to a gene: 6. CDR3: CASSLGTEGSYEQYF. CDR3 nucleotide sequence: TGCGCCAGCAGCCTTGGGACAGAAGGCTCCTACGAGCAGTACTTC.

The V and J genes are TRBV7-2 and TRBJ2-7; 8 bases are a match to TRBD1. There are 13 residues in the CDR3. The germline gives CDR1 SGHTA, CDR2 FQGNSA. Trimming at V came to 7 bases and at J to 7 bases, leaving 9 bases not matched to a gene. The CDR3 DNA follows: TGTGCCAGCACCGGACAGGGCCGATGGGAGCAGTACTTC. This gives the protein CASTGQGRWEQYF.

Only a few counts were recorded for this clonotype. V usage is TRBV7-2 and J usage is TRBJ1-6; tentative D call: TRBD1 (6 bases). V lost 4 bases and J 9 bases, leaving 16 bases between the germline ends. This CDR3 region has 15 residues. The germline CDR1 and CDR2 sequences are SGHTA and FQGNSA. CDR3 sequence: CASSWTQGIASPLHF. The CDR3 nucleotides are TGTGCCAGCAGCTGGACACAGGGCATAGCTTCACCCCTCCACTTT.

There are many counts of this clonotype. The chain couples TRBV7-9 to TRBJ1-1; possibly TRBD1 for D (5 bases). Germline CDR1 is SEHNR and CDR2 is FQNEAQ (reference sequence). The V end lost 0 bases, the J end lost 2 bases, and 10 bases lay between the germline ends. CDR3 length equals 15 residues. CDR3 coding DNA: TGTGCCAGCAGCTTAGCACGGGGGTTAAACACTGAAGCTTTCTTT. Translating it yields CASSLARGLNTEAFF.